Sequencing of this T cell receptor beta chain was carried out in a study of blood T cells in healthy people across ages. Study information: Through template switching, about one barcoded beta molecule was captured per two T cells, as measured in model experiments.

General study findings and limits: Observed TCR beta diversity per million T cells went down as age went up. This fall followed a roughly linear course with age. Those diversity estimates obtained from one million T cells were thought to be underestimates.

Alongside a J-beta primer mix, a sample-barcoded 5' primer served in a second PCR lasting about 7 to 11 cycles. Researchers report that each sample yielded at least 3 million CDR3-containing paired-end reads. TCRdb independently ran MiXCR on the 5' RACE reads; one entry per CDR3 protein. The sample includes 700,000 to 800,000 distinct CDR3 sequences, about 40% of them seen just once. Germline CDR1 and CDR2: MNHNY and SVGAGI (reference sequence). The CDR3 runs to 13 residues. V was trimmed by 5 bases and J by 6 bases, leaving 13 bases between them. This clonotype has a handful of counts. As yet, its antigen is unknown.

Sequencing was carried out using blood. V and J are TRBV6-6 and TRBJ1-2; D unclear. The source is a woman aged 55-69 years in good health. The DNA of the CDR3 is TGTGCCAGCAGTGCCCCTGAGGGTAATGGCTACACCTTC. Translating gives CASSAPEGNGYTF.